The present T cell receptor beta chain was sequenced within a study of CD8 T cells in ankylosing spondylitis listed by TCRdb under 2017. Regarding the research as a whole: To find TCR variants linked to disease, the study profiled T cell receptor beta repertoires in ankylosing spondylitis patients and healthy donors. Samples of peripheral blood were taken, and for ankylosing spondylitis patients, synovial fluid was collected as well. The full study cohort comprised 25 ankylosing spondylitis patients and 110 or so healthy donors. What the research found in general, with its limitations: Some TCR beta motif variants had previously been reported in synovial fluid and blood of reactive arthritis patients, which suggested common disease-initiation mechanisms. Significant enrichment of the disease-linked clones was reported in matched synovial fluid samples from ankylosing spondylitis patients. Blood from ankylosing spondylitis patients appeared to be characterized by a TCR beta motif made up of seven or eight highly homologous amino acid variants. In peripheral blood, the disease-linked clones were found at relatively low frequencies and had a CD8+ phenotype.

Sequenced using an Illumina HiSeq 2500. TCR beta libraries were prepared by quantitative 5'-RACE with molecular barcodes. In the paper's pipeline: To identify disease-linked TCR variants, a new computational method was used, one built on a probabilistic model of VDJ rearrangement. The public reads were quality trimmed at Q25 with fastp and then assembled into clones with MiXCR by TCRdb, keeping productive beta chains. Rows are combined by CDR3 protein, so each entry shows the most common genes and DNA. The V and J calls come from TCRdb's annotation, not from the publication. This sample has roughly 150,000 distinct CDR3 sequences in its table, and about a third of those were observed once. Over 5.5% of the sample is taken by the ten largest. For this clonotype: Its specific antigen is unknown. Base qualities are not provided; no much larger clone lies one nucleotide away.

V sheds 5 bases and J sheds 2 bases, leaving 12 bases between their ends. The CDR3 measures 15 amino acids from cysteine to phenylalanine. Of the read, only the CDR3 DNA is kept; its 45 bases are in frame from base 1. The germline V gene encodes CDR1 SGHVS and CDR2 FNYEAQ. Synovial fluid samples and blood samples obtained from the same ankylosing spondylitis patients were matched. The rearrangement joined TRBV7-6 to TRBJ2-2; matching of 6 bases hints at TRBD1 as the D gene. Input material: synovial fluid, either unsorted or a sorted T cell fraction (not recorded which). The sequence came from a male donor with ankylosing spondylitis. The DNA sequence is as follows: TGTGCCAGCAGCCCCCAGGACAGTAACACCGGGGAGCTGTTTTTT. This yields the protein CASSPQDSNTGELFF. Supplemented by the reference TRBV7-6 and TRBJ2-2 proteins around the CDR3, the complete variable domain is GAGVSQSPRYKVTKRGQDVALRCDPISGHVSLYWYRQALGQGPEFLTYFNYEAQQDKSGLPNDRFSAERPEGSISTLTIQRTEQRDSAMYRCASSPQDSNTGELFFGEGSRLTVL.